Listed below are T cell receptor beta chains from one sample, sequenced in a study of identical twins. TCRdb redid the calling of the 5' RACE reads with MiXCR, one entry per CDR3 protein. Of about 890,000 distinct CDR3 sequences in the sample, approximately 13% are singletons; the top ten hold around 1.6%. The sample also formed part of further work on yellow fever vaccine responses in identical twins.

The specimen was PBMCs. These receptors all come from a young woman in good health. Both conserved end residues are part of each CDR3. Fields, in order: J gene, clone size, D gene, V gene, CDR3 DNA, CDR3 protein. The D gene is left open where the match is weak. Some rows have no size entry. The others give once, few or many, or a class for an expanded clone.

TRBJ2-1,-,TRBD2,TRBV4-1,TGCGCCAGCAGCCGAGGACTAGCGGGCAATGAGCAGTTCTTC,CASSRGLAGNEQFF
TRBJ2-2,-,TRBD1,TRBV4-1,TGCGCCAGCAGCCGCCAAGCCCGGGACAGTAACACCGGGGAGCTGTTTTTT,CASSRQARDSNTGELFF
TRBJ1-1,few,TRBD1,TRBV7-2,TGTGCCAGCAGCCAAAACGGACAGGGAGTGGGAGAAGCTTTCTTT,CASSQNGQGVGEAFF
TRBJ2-5,few,-,TRBV4-1,TGCGCCAGCAGCCCCGATAGGGGGGTACAGACCCAGTACTTC,CASSPDRGVQTQYF
TRBJ2-1,many,TRBD2,TRBV5-1,TGCGCCAGCAGCCCCATTTTTCTAGCGGACTACAATGAGCAGTTCTTC,CASSPIFLADYNEQFF
TRBJ1-2,-,-,TRBV12-3/TRBV12-4,TGTGCCAGCAGTCGACAGGACTCAGGCTACACCTTC,CASSRQDSGYTF
TRBJ2-7,many,-,TRBV6-2/TRBV6-3,TGTGCCAGCAGCATTGGGACGTTTAGCTCCTACGAGCAGTACTTC,CASSIGTFSSYEQYF
TRBJ2-7,few,-,TRBV6-1,TGTGCCAGCAGTAGGGGTCCCCTAACCTACGAGCAGTACTTC,CASSRGPLTYEQYF
TRBJ2-2,many,-,TRBV10-1,TGCGCCAGCAGTGAGTCGACAATTCAAGGGCTGTTTTTT,CASSESTIQGLFF
TRBJ2-1,-,-,TRBV10-3,TGTGCCATCAGTGTCGGGAGTTGGGATGAGCAGTTCTTC,CAISVGSWDEQFF
TRBJ2-2,-,TRBD2,TRBV12-3/TRBV12-4,TGTGCCACCGGTGGGAGGGAGAACACCGGGGAGCTGTTTTTT,CATGGRENTGELFF
TRBJ2-1,few,-,TRBV2,TGTGCCAGCAGTCCGGGAGATAGGAGCAATGAGCAGTTCTTC,CASSPGDRSNEQFF
TRBJ1-1,few,TRBD1,TRBV24-1,TGTGCCACCAGTGACCGCACTCCACAGGGGGACACTGAAGCTTTCTTT,CATSDRTPQGDTEAFF
TRBJ2-7,few,-,TRBV4-1,TGCGCCAGCAGCCAAGTCCAGACAGGCTCGCCCTACGAGCAGTACTTC,CASSQVQTGSPYEQYF
TRBJ2-1,-,TRBD2,TRBV12-3/TRBV12-4,TGTGCCAGCAGTCATCTTAGCGGGTCGGCGAGTGAGCAGTTCTTC,CASSHLSGSASEQFF
TRBJ1-5,-,-,TRBV20-1,TGCAGTGCTACCCGAGGGGGGCAGCCCCAGCATTTT,CSATRGGQPQHF
TRBJ2-5,few,-,TRBV10-3,TGTGCCATCAGGGCAGGGGAAGAGACCCAGTACTTC,CAIRAGEETQYF
TRBJ2-5,few,-,TRBV7-6,TGTGCCAGCAGCTTTCACAGGGCAGAGACCCAGTACTTC,CASSFHRAETQYF
TRBJ1-4,-,TRBD1,TRBV15,TGTGCCACCAGCGGGAGACAGGGGACTAATGAAAAACTGTTTTTT,CATSGRQGTNEKLFF
TRBJ2-5,-,-,TRBV20-1,TGCAGTGCTAGAGACCCGGGGCAGGGTGAGACCCAGTACTTC,CSARDPGQGETQYF
TRBJ1-5,few,TRBD1,TRBV20-1,TGCAGTGCCAACCGGGACAGGGGGAATCAGCCCCAGCATTTT,CSANRDRGNQPQHF
TRBJ2-3,-,TRBD2,TRBV28,TGTGCCAGCAGTTTAACCTCATGGGGAGCGGGAACCGCCCTTTGGGGTACGCAGTATTTT,CASSLTSWGAGTALWGTQYF
TRBJ1-2,many,-,TRBV6-1,TGTGCCAGCAGTCCCCAAGGACAGTTCGATGGCTACACCTTC,CASSPQGQFDGYTF
TRBJ2-3,-,TRBD2,TRBV7-2,TGTGCCAGCAGCGCGACTAGCCGAAGCACAGATACGCAGTATTTT,CASSATSRSTDTQYF
TRBJ2-2,-,-,TRBV10-3,TGTGCCGCTAAAAGGGAGAGTGACACCGGGGAGCTGTTTTTT,CAAKRESDTGELFF
TRBJ2-3,-,-,TRBV6-5,TGTGCCAGCAGTTACTCAGGGGCGGACACAGATACGCAGTATTTT,CASSYSGADTDTQYF